Listed below are T cell receptor beta chains from one sample, sequenced in a study of blood T cell repertoires in COVID-19. Profiling relied on immunoSEQ multiplex PCR, and the TCRdb table lists in-frame clones only, not all of them. The sample holds 140,000 or so clones; about three quarters are singletons and the top ten take 16%. Sample: peripheral blood. Receptors were obtained from a man in his fifties with acute or convalescent COVID-19. CDR3s include the opening cysteine and the closing phenylalanine or tryptophan. Fields, in order: J gene, D gene, V gene, clone size, CDR3 DNA, CDR3 protein. The D gene is left open where the match is weak. Clone size, where shown, is once, few, many, or a class for clones that have expanded.

J gene: TRBJ1-1; D gene: TRBD1; V gene: TRBV18; clone size: -; CDR3 DNA: TGTGCCAGCTCACCTCAGGGACAGGGAGGGACTGAAGCTTTCTTT; CDR3 protein: CASSPQGQGGTEAFF
J gene: TRBJ1-6; D gene: TRBD1; V gene: TRBV25-1; clone size: -; CDR3 DNA: TGTGCCAGTAGCCGGGACAGTAATTCACCCCTCCACTTT; CDR3 protein: CASSRDSNSPLHF
J gene: TRBJ1-1; D gene: -; V gene: TRBV12-3/TRBV12-4; clone size: -; CDR3 DNA: TGTGCCAGCAGCCCACGGGGGAACACTGAAGCTTTCTTT; CDR3 protein: CASSPRGNTEAFF
J gene: TRBJ2-5; D gene: TRBD1; V gene: TRBV4-2; clone size: once; CDR3 DNA: TGTGCCAGCAGCCAACAGGACAGGGGCGGGGAGACCCAGTACTTC; CDR3 protein: CASSQQDRGGETQYF
J gene: TRBJ1-1; D gene: TRBD1; V gene: TRBV18; clone size: -; CDR3 DNA: TGTGCCAGCTCGTCCATGGGACAGGGAGACACTGAAGCTTTCTTT; CDR3 protein: CASSSMGQGDTEAFF
J gene: TRBJ2-5; D gene: -; V gene: TRBV29-1; clone size: once; CDR3 DNA: TGCAGCGTTGAAGATACTCTTTGGGAGACCCAGTACTTC; CDR3 protein: CSVEDTLWETQYF
J gene: TRBJ2-1; D gene: -; V gene: TRBV10-1; clone size: -; CDR3 DNA: TGCGCCAGCAGTAGGGGGGGCGCGGAACATGAGCAGTTCTTC; CDR3 protein: CASSRGGAEHEQFF
J gene: TRBJ1-2; D gene: -; V gene: TRBV18; clone size: once; CDR3 DNA: TGTGCCAGCTCTTCGGACTATGGCTACACCTTC; CDR3 protein: CASSSDYGYTF
J gene: TRBJ2-3; D gene: -; V gene: TRBV24-1; clone size: -; CDR3 DNA: TGTGCCACCAGTGACCAGGGGGATACGCAGTATTTT; CDR3 protein: CATSDQGDTQYF
J gene: TRBJ1-2; D gene: TRBD1; V gene: TRBV7-3; clone size: once; CDR3 DNA: TGTGCCAGCAGCTCTGGGACAGGGAATGGCTACACCTTC; CDR3 protein: CASSSGTGNGYTF
J gene: TRBJ1-6; D gene: -; V gene: TRBV3-1/TRBV3-2; clone size: -; CDR3 DNA: TGTGCCAGCAGCCTGCAGGAGGCCCGATGGTCACCCCTCCACTTT; CDR3 protein: CASSLQEARWSPLHF
J gene: TRBJ2-5; D gene: -; V gene: TRBV3-1/TRBV3-2; clone size: -; CDR3 DNA: TGTGCCAGCAGCCAGCTTTCAGGGGAGGAGACCCAGTACTTC; CDR3 protein: CASSQLSGEETQYF
J gene: TRBJ2-3; D gene: TRBD1; V gene: TRBV9; clone size: -; CDR3 DNA: TGTGCCAGCAGCCGGGACAGGTCAGATACGCAGTATTTT; CDR3 protein: CASSRDRSDTQYF
J gene: TRBJ2-7; D gene: -; V gene: TRBV5-6; clone size: -; CDR3 DNA: TGTGCCAGCAGCTTGGATCCAACCACCTACTACGAGCAGTACTTC; CDR3 protein: CASSLDPTTYYEQYF
J gene: TRBJ2-6; D gene: -; V gene: TRBV15; clone size: -; CDR3 DNA: TGTGCCACCAGCAGAGAGGTAGCGCCTTACTCTGGGGCCAACGTCCTGACTTTC; CDR3 protein: CATSREVAPYSGANVLTF
J gene: TRBJ1-6; D gene: -; V gene: TRBV6-1; clone size: -; CDR3 DNA: TGTGCCAGCAGTGACCCAACACCACAACCCCTCCACTTT; CDR3 protein: CASSDPTPQPLHF
J gene: TRBJ1-3; D gene: TRBD1; V gene: TRBV5-1; clone size: -; CDR3 DNA: TGCGCCAGCAGCCGTGACAGGGGTCCTGGAAACACCATATATTTT; CDR3 protein: CASSRDRGPGNTIYF
J gene: TRBJ1-5; D gene: TRBD1; V gene: TRBV30; clone size: -; CDR3 DNA: TGTGCCTGGGCACCCCTGCAATTGACAGGGGGCCCGAATAGCAATCAGCCCCAGCATTTT; CDR3 protein: CAWAPLQLTGGPNSNQPQHF
J gene: TRBJ2-4; D gene: TRBD1; V gene: TRBV4-1; clone size: -; CDR3 DNA: TGCGCCAGCAGCCAACTTGGGGGACAGGGTGGGAACATTCAGTACTTC; CDR3 protein: CASSQLGGQGGNIQYF